These 6 T cell receptor beta chains were sequenced from one sample in a study of spatial heterogeneity in lung cancer (dated by TCRdb to the late 2010s). The paper's findings and limits, for the study overall: The tumor nonsynonymous mutation count correlated with the number of expanded intratumoral alpha and beta TCRs.

Receptors were amplified or captured by 5' RACE. The reads were generated on a NextSeq 500. TCRdb reprocessing: public reads trimmed at Q25 with fastp, clones called with MiXCR, in-frame beta chains kept. Each entry merges the rows of one CDR3 protein and shows their most common DNA and genes. The sample yields almost 3,000 distinct CDR3 sequences; 10% were counted once. Of the sample, roughly 5.8% is held by the ten largest clones. Per the publication, the time point label means: sample taken at primary tumor resection. No antigens are known for them. The material was lung tumor tissue, obtained at surgery. The receptors derive from a female donor with early-stage non-small cell lung cancer.

CDR3 residues: CASSRGTLGSYNEQFF. CDR3 in DNA: TGTGCCAGCAGTCGGGGGACATTAGGCTCCTACAATGAGCAGTTCTTC. The J gene is TRBJ2-1, the V gene TRBV12-3 or TRBV12-4; D possibly uses TRBD1 or TRBD2 (6 bases each). This CDR3 contains 16 residues. V was clipped by 5 bases and J by 0 bases, with 14 bases between them.

By share, this clonotype counts as medium-sized. The chain employs TRBV11-3 and TRBJ2-5; tentatively, D is TRBD1 (7 bases). V was cut by 5 bases and J by 4 bases, with 17 bases left in between. Germline-derived CDR1 and CDR2 are SGHNT and YENEEA. CDR3 length: 15 amino acids. CDR3: CASSQGGLAGETQYF. The CDR3 nucleotides are TGTGCCAGCAGCCAGGGGGGTCTCGCTGGAGAGACCCAGTACTTC. The full variable domain, with the rest looked up from reference TRBV11-3 and TRBJ2-5, is EAGVVQSPRYKIIEKKQPVAFWCNPISGHNTLYWYLQNLGQGPELLIRYENEEAVDDSQLPKDRFSAERLKGVDSTLKIQPAELGDSAVYLCASSQGGLAGETQYFGPGTRLLVL.

In this sample, this clonotype is medium-sized. CDR3 residues: CSVLYSYGYTF. The CDR3, as DNA: TGCAGCGTTCTGTACAGTTATGGCTACACCTTC. V and J are TRBV29-1 and TRBJ1-2; D is uncertain. Germline V gene lookup returns CDR1 SQVTM and CDR2 ANQGSEA. The V end was cut by 5 bases, the J end by 5 bases, with 9 bases between. The CDR3 contains 11 residues.

This clonotype qualifies as large (0.1 to 1%). The chain combines TRBV10-3 with TRBJ2-7, with 10 bases lining up with TRBD1. The germline gives CDR1 ENHRY, CDR2 SYGVKD. The CDR3 consists of 14 residues. Germline trimming cut 5 bases from V and 5 bases from J; bases unmatched to any gene: 6. For the CDR3, the DNA is TGTGCCATCAGTCCGGGACAGGGGATCCACGAGCAGTACTTC. This codes for CAISPGQGIHEQYF.

In its sample, this clonotype is medium-sized. This sequence joins TRBV28 and TRBJ1-5; D uncertain. Germline assignment: CDR1 MDHEN and CDR2 SYDVKM. This CDR3 region has 15 residues. V lost 9 bases to trimming and J lost 7 bases, with 22 bases between them. The chain's CDR3 is CASLDNSGPGQPQHF. The CDR3 DNA sequence: TGTGCCAGTTTAGACAACTCCGGACCCGGGCAGCCCCAGCATTTT.

By proportion, this clonotype is medium-sized. This CDR3 reads CASSLLPGGTYGYTF. The DNA for the CDR3 is TGCGCCAGCAGCTTGTTACCAGGGGGAACCTATGGCTACACCTTC. V and J are TRBV5-1 and TRBJ1-2; 7 nucleotides agree with TRBD1. This CDR3 is built from 15 residues. Germline CDR1 reads SGHRS; CDR2 reads YFSETQ. V gave up 1 base and J gave up 4 bases; unmatched junction bases: 7.